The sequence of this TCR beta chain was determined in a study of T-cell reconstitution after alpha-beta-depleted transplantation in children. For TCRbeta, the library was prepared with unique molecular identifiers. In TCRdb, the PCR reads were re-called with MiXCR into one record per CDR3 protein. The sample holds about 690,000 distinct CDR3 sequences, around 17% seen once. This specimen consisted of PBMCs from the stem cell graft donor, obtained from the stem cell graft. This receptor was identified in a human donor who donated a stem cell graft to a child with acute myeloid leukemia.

The CDR3 DNA reads as TGTGCCAGCAGTTTCGGGGAGGTGGACACAGATACGCAGTATTTT. Encoded protein: CASSFGEVDTDTQYF. The rearrangement joins TRBV12-3 or TRBV12-4 to TRBJ2-3; a possible D gene is TRBD2 (6 bases). The CDR3 has 15 residues. V was cut by 3 bases and J by 2 bases, with 12 bases left in between.